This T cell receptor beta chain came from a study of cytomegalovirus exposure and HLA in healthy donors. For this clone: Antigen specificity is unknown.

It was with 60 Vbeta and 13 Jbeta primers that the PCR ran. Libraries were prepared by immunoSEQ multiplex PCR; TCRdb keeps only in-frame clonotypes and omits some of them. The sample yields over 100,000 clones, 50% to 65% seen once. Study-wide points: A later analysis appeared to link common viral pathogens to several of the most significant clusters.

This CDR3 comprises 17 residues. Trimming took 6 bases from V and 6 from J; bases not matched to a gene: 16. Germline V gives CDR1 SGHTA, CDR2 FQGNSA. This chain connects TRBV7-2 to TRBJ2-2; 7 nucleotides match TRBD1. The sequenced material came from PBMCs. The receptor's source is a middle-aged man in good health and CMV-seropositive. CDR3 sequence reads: CASSPRTGDRDAGELFF. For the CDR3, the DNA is TGTGCCAGCAGTCCTCGCACCGGCGACAGGGACGCCGGGGAGCTGTTTTTT.